This T cell receptor (beta chain) is from a study of cytomegalovirus exposure and HLA in healthy donors. Study-wide results and limits: Indistinguishability led to the exclusion of some V segments, TRBV6-2 and TRBV6-3 included. About 180 TCR beta chains were listed as cytomegalovirus-associated. For TCR beta chains, V- and J-gene trimming was later linked to a missense DCLRE1C variant. Rare TCR sequences predominated, though certain public TCRs were found in many donors.

To note about this clone: Its antigen is unknown.

With 60 Vbeta and 13 Jbeta primers, the PCR was carried out. Profiling relied on immunoSEQ multiplex PCR, and the TCRdb table lists in-frame clones only, not all of them. The top ten clones hold less than 7% of a sample with more than 100,000 clones, 74% of them seen once. Germline CDR1 is LNHDA and CDR2 is SQIVND (reference sequence). This CDR3 has 15 residues. V was pared by 5 bases and J by 6 bases, with 9 bases of the junction left unmatched. The rearrangement links TRBV19 to TRBJ1-5, with 8 bases aligning to TRBD1. The sample was PBMCs. The TCR was taken from a woman aged 50 to 65 in good health and CMV-seropositive. CDR3 region: CASSPPHRGSQPQHF. The CDR3 DNA reads TGTGCCAGTAGTCCCCCCCACAGGGGGTCTCAGCCCCAGCATTTT.